This TCR beta chain was captured by sequencing in a study of OX40 agonist ivuxolimab in advanced cancers. On the study more broadly: Dose-escalation patients' cancers were hepatocellular carcinoma, melanoma, renal cell or head and neck cancer. Three patients, one with hepatocellular carcinoma and two with cutaneous melanoma, achieved partial responses. Study-wide results and caveats: Clonal expansion by week 6 occurred in CD4+ and CD8+ blood T cells (at 0.1 to 3.0 mg/kg).

Sequencing was performed with immunoSEQ multiplex PCR; in TCRdb, only in-frame clones are kept and a portion is missing. The sample yields more than 45,000 clones, 91% seen once. Concerning this clone itself: Its target is unknown.

The TCR sequence derives from an adult with an advanced solid tumor such as melanoma, head and neck, liver or kidney cancer. The sequences come from CD4+ or CD8+ T cells sorted from blood, collected in a trial of the OX40 agonist ivuxolimab.

The CDR3: CASSFPSYEQYF. In DNA form, the CDR3 reads TGTGCCAGCAGTTTCCCATCCTACGAGCAGTACTTC. This chain joins TRBV28 and TRBJ2-7; the D is unclear. From germline, CDR1 is MDHEN and CDR2 SYDVKM. The V end lost 3 bases, the J end lost 1 base, and 4 bases lay between the germline ends. CDR3 size: 12 residues. Together with reference TRBV28 and TRBJ2-7, the CDR3 gives the full variable domain: DVKVTQSSRYLVKRTGEKVFLECVQDMDHENMFWYRQDPGLGLRLIYFSYDVKMKEKGDIPEGYSVSREKKERFSLILESASTNQTSMYLCASSFPSYEQYFGPGTRLTVT.